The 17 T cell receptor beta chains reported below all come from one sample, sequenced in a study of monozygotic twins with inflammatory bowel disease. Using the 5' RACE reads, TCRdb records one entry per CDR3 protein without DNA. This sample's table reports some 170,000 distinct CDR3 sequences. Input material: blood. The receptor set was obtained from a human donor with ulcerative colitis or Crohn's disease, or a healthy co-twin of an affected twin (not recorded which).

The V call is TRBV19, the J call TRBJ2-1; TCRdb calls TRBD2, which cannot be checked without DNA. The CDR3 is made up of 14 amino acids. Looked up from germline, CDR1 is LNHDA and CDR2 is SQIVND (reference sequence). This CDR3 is CASSMGLDIGEQFF.

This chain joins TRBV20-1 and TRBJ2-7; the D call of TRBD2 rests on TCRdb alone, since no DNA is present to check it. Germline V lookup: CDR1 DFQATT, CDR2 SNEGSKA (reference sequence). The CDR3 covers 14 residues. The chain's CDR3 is CSVRRSSGNYEQYF.

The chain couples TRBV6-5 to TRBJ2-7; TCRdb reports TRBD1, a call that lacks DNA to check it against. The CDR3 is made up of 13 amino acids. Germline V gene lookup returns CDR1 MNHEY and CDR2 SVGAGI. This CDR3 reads CASTDRDDAEQYF.

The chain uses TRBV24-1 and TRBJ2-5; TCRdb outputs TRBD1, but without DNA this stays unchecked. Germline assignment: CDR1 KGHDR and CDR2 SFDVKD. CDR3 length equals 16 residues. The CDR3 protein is CATSERGTADQETQYF.

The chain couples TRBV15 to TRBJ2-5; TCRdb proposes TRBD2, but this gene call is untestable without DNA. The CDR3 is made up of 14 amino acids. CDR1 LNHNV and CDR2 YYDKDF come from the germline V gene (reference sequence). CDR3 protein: CATTSGLSAETQYF.

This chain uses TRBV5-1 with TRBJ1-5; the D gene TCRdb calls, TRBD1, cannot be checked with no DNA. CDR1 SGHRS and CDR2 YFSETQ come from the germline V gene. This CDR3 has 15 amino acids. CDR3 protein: CASSLDGQGGQPQHF. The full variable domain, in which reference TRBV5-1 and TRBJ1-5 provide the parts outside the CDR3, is KAGVTQTPRYLIKTRGQQVTLSCSPISGHRSVSWYQQTPGQGLQFLFEYFSETQRNKGNFPGRFSGRQFSNSRSEMNVSTLELGDSALYLCASSLDGQGGQPQHFGDGTRLSIL.

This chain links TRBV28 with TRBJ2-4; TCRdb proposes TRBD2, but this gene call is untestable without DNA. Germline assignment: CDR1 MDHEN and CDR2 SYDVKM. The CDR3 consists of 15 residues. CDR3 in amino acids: CASSRTSGQGDMQYF.

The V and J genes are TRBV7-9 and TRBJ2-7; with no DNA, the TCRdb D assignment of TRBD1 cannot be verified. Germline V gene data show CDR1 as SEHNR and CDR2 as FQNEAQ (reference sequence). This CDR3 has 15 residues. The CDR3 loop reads CASSLARGNGDEQYF.

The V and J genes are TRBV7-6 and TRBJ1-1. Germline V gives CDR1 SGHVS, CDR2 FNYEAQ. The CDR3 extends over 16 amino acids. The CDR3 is CASSLAPLEGNTEAFF.

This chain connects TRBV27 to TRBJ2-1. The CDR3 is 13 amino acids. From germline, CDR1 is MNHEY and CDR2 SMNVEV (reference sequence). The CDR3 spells CASRRGPYNEQFF.

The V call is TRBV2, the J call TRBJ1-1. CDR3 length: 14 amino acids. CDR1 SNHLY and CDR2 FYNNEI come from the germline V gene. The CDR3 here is CASSEASWNTEAFF.

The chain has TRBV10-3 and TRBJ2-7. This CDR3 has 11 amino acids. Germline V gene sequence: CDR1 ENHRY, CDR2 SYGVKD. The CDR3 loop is CAISEGSAQYF.

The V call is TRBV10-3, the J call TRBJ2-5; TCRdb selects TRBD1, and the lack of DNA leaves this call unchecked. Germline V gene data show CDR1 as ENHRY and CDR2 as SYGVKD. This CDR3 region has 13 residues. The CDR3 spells CAISEGGRETQYF.

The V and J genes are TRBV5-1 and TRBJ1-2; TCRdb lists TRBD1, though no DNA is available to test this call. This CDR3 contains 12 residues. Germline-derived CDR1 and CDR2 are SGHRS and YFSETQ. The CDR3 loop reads CASSSGGYGYTF. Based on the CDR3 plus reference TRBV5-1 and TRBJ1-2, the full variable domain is KAGVTQTPRYLIKTRGQQVTLSCSPISGHRSVSWYQQTPGQGLQFLFEYFSETQRNKGNFPGRFSGRQFSNSRSEMNVSTLELGDSALYLCASSSGGYGYTFGSGTRLTVV.

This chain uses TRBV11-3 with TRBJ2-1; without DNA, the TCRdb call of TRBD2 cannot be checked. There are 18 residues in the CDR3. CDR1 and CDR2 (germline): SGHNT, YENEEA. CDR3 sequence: CASSLGHLRLAGVGEQFF.

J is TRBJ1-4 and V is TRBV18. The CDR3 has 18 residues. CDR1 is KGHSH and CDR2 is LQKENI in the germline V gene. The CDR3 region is CASSLPLAEVATNEKLFF.

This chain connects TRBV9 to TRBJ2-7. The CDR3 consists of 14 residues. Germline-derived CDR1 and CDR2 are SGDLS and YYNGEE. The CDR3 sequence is CASSIVQAYYEQYF.